The T cell receptor (beta chain) under discussion was sequenced for a study of beta chain features in type 1 diabetes. Overall study: All samples yielded around 99 million examined sorted cells. Broader study findings: Type 1 diabetes patients had VDJ junctions that carried fewer insertions and more deletions. Within patients, naive, central memory and Treg TCRB repertoires seemed more similar than within healthy donors. For Type 1 diabetes patients, all four CD4+ subsets carried TCRB CDR3s that were moderately but significantly shorter.

As every portion of the isolated RNA was reverse transcribed, the sequencing read expressed TCRB transcripts. The assay was immunoSEQ multiplex PCR, and TCRdb's table has in-frame clones only and misses some. This table holds a few hundred thousand clones, more than 13% found once. This clone was seen a few times. Its antigen is still unknown. Sample: naive CD4+ T cells from blood. The sequence derives from a young woman in good health.

The CDR3 sequence: CASSMRREGSNEQFF. DNA for the CDR3: TGTGCCAGTAGTATGCGGCGGGAAGGCTCCAATGAGCAGTTCTTC. The chain employs TRBV19 and TRBJ2-1, with D perhaps TRBD2 (6 bases). Trimming left V 3 bases short and J 6 bases short, with 15 bases between. CDR1 is LNHDA, CDR2 SQIVND, per germline (reference sequence). The CDR3 spans 15 residues.